This T cell receptor (beta chain) was obtained from a study of control samples from healthy donors and cancer patients. Clones were read by immunoSEQ multiplex PCR, and TCRdb kept only the in-frame ones, dropping some. Among some 130,000 clones listed, roughly 89% were seen once. With 2 bases removed from V and 0 bases from J, the gap between germline ends came to 16 bases. CDR1 and CDR2 (germline): ENHRY, SYGVKD. The CDR3 length is 17 residues. Sequenced: PBMCs. The receptor's source is a man aged 45 to 65 with head and neck cancer. This chain uses TRBV10-3 with TRBJ1-1; D perhaps matches TRBD1 (5 bases). CDR3 loop: CAISEEGATSMNTEAFF. The CDR3 nucleotides are TGTGCCATCAGTGAGGAAGGGGCAACCTCTATGAACACTGAAGCTTTCTTT.